A selection of T cell receptor beta chains follows, all from one sample in a study of blood T cell repertoires in COVID-19. Using immunoSEQ multiplex PCR, the repertoire was profiled, and TCRdb retains in-frame clones only, with some absent. Of 150,000 to 200,000 clones listed, 82% were seen once; the top ten hold about 7.7%. Material for sequencing was peripheral blood. These receptor sequences come from a woman in her forties with COVID-19, enrolled during active disease. CDR3s include the opening cysteine and the closing phenylalanine or tryptophan. D genes are given only for firm matches. Only some rows state a clone size, as once, few, many or a class for expanded clones.

J gene | D gene | clone size | CDR3 length | V gene | CDR3 DNA | CDR3 protein
TRBJ2-1 | NA | NA | 15 | TRBV11-2 | TGTGCCAGCAGCTTAGGCAGCGGGTATTACAATGAGCAGTTCTTC | CASSLGSGYYNEQFF
TRBJ1-3 | NA | NA | 16 | TRBV28 | TGTGCCAGCAGGGTTACCGGGACATTCTCTGGAAACACCATATATTTT | CASRVTGTFSGNTIYF
TRBJ1-1 | NA | NA | 13 | TRBV5-4 | TGTGCCAGCAGCCGGGAGGCGCGGACTGAAGCTTTCTTT | CASSREARTEAFF
TRBJ1-1 | NA | NA | 13 | TRBV30 | TGTGCCTGGAGTGGCCGGACAGATACTGAAGCTTTCTTT | CAWSGRTDTEAFF
TRBJ1-4 | TRBD1 | NA | 14 | TRBV27 | TGTGCCAGCAGTTTTAACAGGGGGAATGAAAAACTGTTTTTT | CASSFNRGNEKLFF
TRBJ2-1 | TRBD1 | NA | 15 | TRBV4-1 | TGCGCCAGCAGCCACCGATGGACAGGGGGCGATGAGCAGTTCTTC | CASSHRWTGGDEQFF
TRBJ2-2 | NA | NA | 14 | TRBV27 | TGTGCCAGCAGTTTGTTGGGGGGAGAGGGGGAGCTGTTTTTT | CASSLLGGEGELFF
TRBJ1-5 | TRBD1 | NA | 14 | TRBV28 | TGTGCCAGCAGTCCAGGGGGATCAAATCAGCCCCAGCATTTT | CASSPGGSNQPQHF
TRBJ1-2 | NA | NA | 13 | TRBV12-3/TRBV12-4 | TGTGCCAGCAGTTCTGCGGTACGACATGGCTACACCTTC | CASSSAVRHGYTF
TRBJ2-2 | TRBD1 | NA | 19 | TRBV2 | TGTGCCAGCACCGAGGGGAGGGACAGGGGGCGCGGGTTCATCGGGGAGCTGTTTTTT | CASTEGRDRGRGFIGELFF
TRBJ2-1 | TRBD2 | NA | 15 | TRBV19 | TGTGCCAGTAGTATCTTAGCGGGTGGGGACAATGAGCAGTTCTTC | CASSILAGGDNEQFF
TRBJ2-1 | TRBD1 | NA | 15 | TRBV27 | TGTGCCAGCAGCCCCGGGACAGGGAGTAGCAATGAGCAGTTCTTC | CASSPGTGSSNEQFF
TRBJ1-6 | NA | NA | 15 | TRBV7-3 | TGTGCCAGCAGCGAAACAGGGTTCAGGAATTCACCCCTCCACTTT | CASSETGFRNSPLHF
TRBJ1-5 | NA | once | 15 | TRBV19 | TGTGCCAGTACCTACCGGGGGGGACAAAATCAGCCCCAGCATTTT | CASTYRGGQNQPQHF
TRBJ2-7 | NA | once | 11 | TRBV12-3/TRBV12-4 | TGTGCCAGCAGTTCTTTCTACGAGCAGTACTTC | CASSSFYEQYF
TRBJ1-2 | NA | NA | 14 | TRBV10-3 | TGTGCCATCAGACCCGAGGTGGAGGAATATGGCTACACCTTC | CAIRPEVEEYGYTF
TRBJ2-2 | NA | NA | 14 | TRBV7-3 | TGTGCCAGCAGCTTTGGGCGCCCGTCCGGGGAGCTGTTTTTT | CASSFGRPSGELFF